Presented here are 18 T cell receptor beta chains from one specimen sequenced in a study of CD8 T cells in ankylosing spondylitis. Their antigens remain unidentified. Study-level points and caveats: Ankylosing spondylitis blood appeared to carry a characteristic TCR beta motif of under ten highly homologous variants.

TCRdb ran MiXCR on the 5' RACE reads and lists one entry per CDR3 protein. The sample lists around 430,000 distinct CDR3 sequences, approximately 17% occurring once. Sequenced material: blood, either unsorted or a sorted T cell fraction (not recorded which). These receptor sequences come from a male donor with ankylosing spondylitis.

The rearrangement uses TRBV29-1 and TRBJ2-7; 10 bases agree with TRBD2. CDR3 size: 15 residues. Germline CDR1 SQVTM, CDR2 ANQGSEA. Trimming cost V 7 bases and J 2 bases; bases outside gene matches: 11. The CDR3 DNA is TGCAGCGCTGCACCGACTAGCGGGCGAGCCTACGAGCAGTACTTC. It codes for CSAAPTSGRAYEQYF.

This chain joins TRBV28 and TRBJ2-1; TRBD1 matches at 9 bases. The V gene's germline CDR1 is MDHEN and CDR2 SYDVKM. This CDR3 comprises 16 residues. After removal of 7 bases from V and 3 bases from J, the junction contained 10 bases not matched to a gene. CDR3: CASNGGDRGGYNEQFF. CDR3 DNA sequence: TGTGCCAGCAACGGGGGAGACAGGGGGGGCTACAATGAGCAGTTCTTC.

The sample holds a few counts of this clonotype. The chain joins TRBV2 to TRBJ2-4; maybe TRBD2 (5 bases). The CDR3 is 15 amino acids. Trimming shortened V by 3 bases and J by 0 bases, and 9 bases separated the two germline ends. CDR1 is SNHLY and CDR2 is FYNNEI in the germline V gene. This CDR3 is CASSDDGLAKNIQYF. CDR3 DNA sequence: TGTGCCAGCAGTGACGACGGACTAGCCAAAAACATTCAGTACTTC.

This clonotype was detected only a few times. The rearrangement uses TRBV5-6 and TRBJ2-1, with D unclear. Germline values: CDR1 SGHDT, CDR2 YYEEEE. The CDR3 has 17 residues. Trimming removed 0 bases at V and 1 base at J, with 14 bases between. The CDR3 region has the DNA TGTGCCAGCAGCTTGGCCGGGCTCGTAACGTCCTACAATGAGCAGTTCTTC. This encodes CASSLAGLVTSYNEQFF.

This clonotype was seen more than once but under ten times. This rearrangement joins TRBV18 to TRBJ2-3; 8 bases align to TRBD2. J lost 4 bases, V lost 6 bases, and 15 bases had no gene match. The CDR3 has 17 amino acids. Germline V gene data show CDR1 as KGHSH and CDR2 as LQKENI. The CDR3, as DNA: TGTGCCAGCTCGCCCCCCCCGCGGAGCGGGGGTGCAGATACGCAGTATTTT. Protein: CASSPPPRSGGADTQYF.

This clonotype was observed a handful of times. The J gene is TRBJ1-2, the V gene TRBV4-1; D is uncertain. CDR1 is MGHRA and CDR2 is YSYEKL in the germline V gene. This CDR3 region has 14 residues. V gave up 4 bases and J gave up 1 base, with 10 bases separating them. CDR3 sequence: CASSPASVNYGYTF. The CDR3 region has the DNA TGCGCCAGCAGCCCCGCGTCAGTTAACTATGGCTACACCTTC.

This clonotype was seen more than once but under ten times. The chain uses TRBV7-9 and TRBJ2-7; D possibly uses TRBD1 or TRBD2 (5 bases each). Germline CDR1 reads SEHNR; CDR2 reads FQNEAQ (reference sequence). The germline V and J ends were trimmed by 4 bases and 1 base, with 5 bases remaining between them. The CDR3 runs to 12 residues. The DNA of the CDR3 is TGTGCCAGCAGCTGGGGGTCCTACGAGCAGTACTTC. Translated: CASSWGSYEQYF.

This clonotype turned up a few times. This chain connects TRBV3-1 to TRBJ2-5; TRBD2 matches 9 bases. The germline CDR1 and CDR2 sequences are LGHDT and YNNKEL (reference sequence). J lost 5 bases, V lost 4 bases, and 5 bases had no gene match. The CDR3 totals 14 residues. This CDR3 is CASSPRTSVETQYF. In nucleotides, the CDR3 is TGTGCCAGCAGCCCCCGGACTAGCGTTGAGACCCAGTACTTC.

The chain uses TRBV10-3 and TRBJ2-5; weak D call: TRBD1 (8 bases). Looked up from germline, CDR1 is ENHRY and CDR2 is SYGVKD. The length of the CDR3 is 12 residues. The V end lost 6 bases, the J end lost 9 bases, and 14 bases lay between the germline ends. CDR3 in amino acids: CAIRTGEGPQYF. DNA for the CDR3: TGTGCCATCAGGACAGGGGAGGGGCCCCAGTACTTC.

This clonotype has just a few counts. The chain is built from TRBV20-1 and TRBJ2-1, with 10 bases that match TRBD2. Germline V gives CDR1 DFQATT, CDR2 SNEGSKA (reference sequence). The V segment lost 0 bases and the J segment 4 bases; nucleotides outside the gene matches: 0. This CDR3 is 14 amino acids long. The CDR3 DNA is TGCAGTGCTAGAGATAGCGGGAGGTACAATGAGCAGTTCTTC. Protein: CSARDSGRYNEQFF.

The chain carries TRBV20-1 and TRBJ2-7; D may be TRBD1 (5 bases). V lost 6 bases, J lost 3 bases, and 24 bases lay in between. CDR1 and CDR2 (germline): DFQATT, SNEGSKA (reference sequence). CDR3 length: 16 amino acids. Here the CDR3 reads CSATTGQGEIFYEQYF. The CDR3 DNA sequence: TGCAGTGCCACAACCGGACAAGGGGAAATTTTCTACGAGCAGTACTTC.

The CDR3 here is CSAPRTGGDEAFF. Here the CDR3 DNA reads TGCAGTGCCCCCCGGACAGGGGGGGATGAAGCTTTCTTT. V gene TRBV20-1 combines with J gene TRBJ1-1, with 10 bases that match TRBD1. This CDR3 has 13 residues. Germline-derived CDR1 and CDR2 are DFQATT and SNEGSKA (reference sequence). V lost 6 bases to trimming and J lost 7 bases; unmatched junction nucleotides: 8.

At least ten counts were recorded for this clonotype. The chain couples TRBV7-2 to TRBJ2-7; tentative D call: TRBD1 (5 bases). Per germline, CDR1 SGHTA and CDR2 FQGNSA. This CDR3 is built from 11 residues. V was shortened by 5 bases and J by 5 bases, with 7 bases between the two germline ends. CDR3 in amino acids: CASSPGNEQYF. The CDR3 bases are TGTGCCAGCAGCCCAGGGAACGAGCAGTACTTC.

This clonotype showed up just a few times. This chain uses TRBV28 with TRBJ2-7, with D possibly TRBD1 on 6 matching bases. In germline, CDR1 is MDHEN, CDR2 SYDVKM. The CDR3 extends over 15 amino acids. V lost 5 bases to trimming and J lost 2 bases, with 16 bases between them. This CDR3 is CASSSIGGKTYEQYF. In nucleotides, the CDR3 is TGTGCCAGCAGTAGTATTGGGGGCAAGACCTACGAGCAGTACTTC.

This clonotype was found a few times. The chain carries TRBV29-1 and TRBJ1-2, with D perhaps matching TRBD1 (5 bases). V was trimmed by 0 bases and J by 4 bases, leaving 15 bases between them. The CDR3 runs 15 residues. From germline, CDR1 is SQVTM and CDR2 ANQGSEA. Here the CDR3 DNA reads TGCAGCGTTGAAGATCTGACCGCCGGGGGCTATGGCTACACCTTC. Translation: CSVEDLTAGGYGYTF.

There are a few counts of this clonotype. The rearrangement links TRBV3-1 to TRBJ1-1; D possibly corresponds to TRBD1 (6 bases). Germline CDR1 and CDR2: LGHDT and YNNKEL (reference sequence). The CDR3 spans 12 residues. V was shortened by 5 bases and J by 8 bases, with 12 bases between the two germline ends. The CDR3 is CASSVQGMEAFF. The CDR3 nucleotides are TGTGCCAGCAGCGTACAGGGCATGGAAGCTTTCTTT. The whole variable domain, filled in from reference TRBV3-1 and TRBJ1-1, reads DTAVSQTPKYLVTQMGNDKSIKCEQNLGHDTMYWYKQDSKKFLKIMFSYNNKELIINETVPNRFSPKSPDKAHLNLHINSLELGDSAVYFCASSVQGMEAFFGQGTRLTVV.

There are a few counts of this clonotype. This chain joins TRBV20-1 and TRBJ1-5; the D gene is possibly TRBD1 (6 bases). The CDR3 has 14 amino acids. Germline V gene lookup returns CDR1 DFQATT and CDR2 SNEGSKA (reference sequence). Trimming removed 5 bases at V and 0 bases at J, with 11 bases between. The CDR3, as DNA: TGCAGTGCTGGCCCGACAGGTAGCAATCAGCCCCAGCATTTT. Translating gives CSAGPTGSNQPQHF.

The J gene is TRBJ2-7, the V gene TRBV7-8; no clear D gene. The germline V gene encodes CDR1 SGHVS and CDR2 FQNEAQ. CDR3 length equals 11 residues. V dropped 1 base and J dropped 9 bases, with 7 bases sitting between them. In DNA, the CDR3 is TGTGCCAGCAGCTTAGGGTTCGTGCAGTACTTC. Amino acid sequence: CASSLGFVQYF.